These 12 T cell receptor beta chains were all obtained from the same sample, sequenced in a study of shared clonotypes between healthy human individuals. The data were produced by immunoSEQ multiplex PCR, yet TCRdb's version contains in-frame clones alone and is incomplete. This sample carries roughly 720,000 clones, less than 95% of them seen once, and the ten largest clones take 34%. Sequencing was carried out using memory CD8+ T cells from PBMCs. The sample's subset: CD45RO+ cells pooled with CCR7-negative TemRA cells. Receptor source: a man aged 18 to 35 in good health. Some clones in this sample may be carry-over from other donors' samples.

The chain combines TRBV7-9 with TRBJ2-5, with unresolved D. V lost 1 base, J lost 2 bases, and 8 bases lay in between. CDR3 length equals 14 residues. Germline lookup yields CDR1 SEHNR and CDR2 FQNEAQ (reference sequence). The CDR3 DNA is TGTGCCAGCAGCTTAGTCACGGTACAAGAGACCCAGTACTTC. Translation gives CASSLVTVQETQYF. The full variable domain, completed using reference TRBV7-9 and TRBJ2-5, is DTGVSQNPRHKITKRGQNVTFRCDPISEHNRLYWYRQTLGQGPEFLTYFQNEAQLEKSRLLSDRFSAERPKGSFSTLEIQRTEQGDSAMYLCASSLVTVQETQYFGPGTRLLVL.

The chain joins TRBV2 to TRBJ2-1; TRBD2 matches 12 bases. Germline V CDR1 and CDR2: SNHLY, FYNNEI. The CDR3 has 16 amino acids. V lost 5 bases and J lost 1; bases outside the gene matches: 3. Here the CDR3 DNA reads TGTGCCAGCAGTTACGGACTAGCGGGATCCTACAATGAGCAGTTCTTC. Translation: CASSYGLAGSYNEQFF.

The chain joins TRBV7-2 to TRBJ2-1; D unclear. There are 10 residues in the CDR3. Deletions cut 6 bases from V and 6 bases from J, with 3 bases between. The germline CDR1 and CDR2 sequences are SGHTA and FQGNSA. CDR3 DNA: TGTGCCAGCAGGATCAATGAGCAGTTCTTC. Translation: CASRINEQFF.

Here the CDR3 reads CASRTPPTGGYEQYF. For the CDR3, the DNA is TGTGCCAGCAGGACCCCACCGACAGGGGGTTACGAGCAGTACTTC. The V and J genes are TRBV6-5 and TRBJ2-7; the match to TRBD1 covers 9 bases. CDR3 length: 15 residues. Germline values: CDR1 MNHEY, CDR2 SVGAGI. V lost 6 bases and J lost 4; bases outside the gene matches: 10.

V gene TRBV7-9 combines with J gene TRBJ1-5; D not certain. Trimming took off 1 base at V and 7 bases at J, with 5 bases between the two ends. Germline V gene data show CDR1 as SEHNR and CDR2 as FQNEAQ (reference sequence). CDR3 length: 12 amino acids. The CDR3 nucleotides read TGTGCCAGCAGCTTAGGCCGGCAGCCCCAGCATTTT. Its translation: CASSLGRQPQHF.

The chain's CDR3 is CASSLRDTEAFF. CDR3 sequence (DNA): TGTGCCAGCAGCCTACGGGACACTGAAGCTTTCTTT. The gene calls are TRBV11-1 and TRBJ1-1; no clear D gene. With 5 bases removed from V and 3 bases from J, the gap between germline ends came to 7 bases. This CDR3 is built from 12 residues. Germline V gene lookup returns CDR1 SGHAT and CDR2 FQDESV (reference sequence). The full variable domain, completed using reference TRBV11-1 and TRBJ1-1, is EAEVAQSPRYKITEKSQAVAFWCDPISGHATLYWYRQILGQGPELLVQFQDESVVDDSQLPKDRFSAERLKGVDSTLKIQPAELGDSAMYLCASSLRDTEAFFGQGTRLTVV.

The chain has TRBV9 and TRBJ2-7; 10 bases line up with TRBD2. Looked up from germline, CDR1 is SGDLS and CDR2 is YYNGEE. This CDR3 spans 16 amino acids. V dropped 0 bases and J dropped 7; count of bases not matched to a gene: 10. The CDR3: CASSVDTGTSVLEQYF. CDR3 bases: TGTGCCAGCAGCGTAGACACCGGGACTAGCGTTCTGGAGCAGTACTTC. The full variable domain, its missing parts supplied by reference TRBV9 and TRBJ2-7, is DSGVTQTPKHLITATGQRVTLRCSPRSGDLSVYWYQQSLDQGLQFLIQYYNGEERAKGNILERFSAQQFPDLHSELNLSSLELGDSALYFCASSVDTGTSVLEQYFGPGTRLTVT.

The gene calls are TRBV7-3 and TRBJ2-2; 8 nucleotides line up with TRBD2. Germline V lookup: CDR1 SGHTA, CDR2 FQGTGA. V shed 4 bases, J shed 5 bases, and the junction held 12 bases outside the gene matches. The CDR3 is 17 amino acids. The CDR3 region has the DNA TGTGCCAGCAGCTCACAACCGGGACTAGGGCGTACCGGGGAGCTGTTTTTT. Its protein product is CASSSQPGLGRTGELFF.

Turning to this clone: Other DNA variants within this sample encode the same CDR3. CDR3 coding DNA: TGTGCCAGCAGTAAGGGGAGCTCCTACGAGCAGTACTTC. Residues: CASSKGSSYEQYF. This chain links TRBV28 with TRBJ2-7, with D possibly called TRBD1 or TRBD2 (5 bases each). V was cut by 5 bases and J by 0 bases, with 8 bases left in between. This CDR3 is built from 13 residues. CDR1 and CDR2 from the germline V gene are MDHEN and SYDVKM.

The V and J genes are TRBV10-3 and TRBJ2-7; D remains unclear. V gave up 10 bases and J gave up 4 bases, with 20 bases separating them. Germline V gives CDR1 ENHRY, CDR2 SYGVKD. This CDR3 spans 14 amino acids. CDR3 protein: CATRFGVGDYEQYF. DNA of the CDR3: TGTGCCACCCGTTTCGGTGTCGGAGATTACGAGCAGTACTTC.

This chain links TRBV27 with TRBJ2-1, with D uncertain. This CDR3 region has 16 residues. The germline V and J ends were trimmed by 2 bases and 4 bases, with 15 bases remaining between them. CDR1 MNHEY and CDR2 SMNVEV come from the germline V gene (reference sequence). DNA for the CDR3: TGTGCCAGCAGTTTAAGTCCTGTTTTAGTATACAATGAGCAGTTCTTC. Its translation is CASSLSPVLVYNEQFF.

The V gene is TRBV19, the J gene TRBJ1-1; D may be TRBD1 (5 bases). Trimming removed 6 bases at V and 4 bases at J, with 12 bases between. Per the germline V gene, CDR1 is LNHDA and CDR2 is SQIVND (reference sequence). The CDR3 loop spans 13 amino acids. The chain's CDR3 is CASRSKGSTEAFF. The CDR3 DNA sequence: TGTGCCAGTAGGTCCAAGGGGAGCACTGAAGCTTTCTTT.